One sample yielded the 30 T cell receptor beta chains listed below, sequenced in a study of shared clonotypes between healthy human individuals. This table comes from immunoSEQ multiplex PCR, and its TCRdb copy is limited to in-frame clones, with some not included. Of about 1.1 million clones in the sample, 75% to 80% were seen once. The sample consisted of memory CD4+ T cells from PBMCs. Documented subset: CD45RA-negative fraction. The receptor source for this set is a man aged 18 to 30 in good health. Some clones in this sample may be carry-over from other donors' samples.

The rearrangement joins TRBV5-6 to TRBJ2-2; TRBD1 matches 12 bases. The V gene's germline CDR1 is SGHDT and CDR2 YYEEEE. Germline trimming cut 3 bases from V and 9 bases from J; bases unmatched to any gene: 9. The CDR3 has 16 residues. The CDR3 loop reads CASSSGTGGLGRELFF. CDR3 coding DNA: TGTGCCAGCAGCTCCGGGACAGGGGGCCTTGGCCGGGAGCTGTTTTTT.

V gene TRBV9 combines with J gene TRBJ2-7; 8 positions match TRBD2. J gave up 4 bases and V 0 bases, and 9 bases lay outside the gene matches. The germline V gene has CDR1 SGDLS and CDR2 YYNGEE. The CDR3 length is 16 residues. The CDR3 coding sequence is TGTGCCAGCAGCGTAGGCCTAGCGGGCGCGCTATACGAGCAGTACTTC. Translation gives CASSVGLAGALYEQYF.

This clone was observed a handful of times. V and J are TRBV6-1 and TRBJ1-1; 7 nucleotides match TRBD1. This CDR3 is 15 amino acids long. Germline assignment: CDR1 MNHNS and CDR2 SASEGT. The ends lost 2 bases at V and 1 base at J; junction bases unmatched: 4. The CDR3 here is CASSETTGTNTEAFF. CDR3 nucleotide sequence: TGTGCCAGCAGTGAAACGACAGGGACGAACACTGAAGCTTTCTTT.

This sequence joins TRBV9 and TRBJ2-5, with 7 bases aligning to TRBD2. Per the germline V gene, CDR1 is SGDLS and CDR2 is YYNGEE. The CDR3 contains 16 residues. The ends lost 2 bases at V and 1 base at J; junction bases unmatched: 8. The CDR3 region is CASSVRGDSFQETQYF. The CDR3 DNA reads TGTGCCAGCAGCGTTCGGGGGGATTCCTTCCAAGAGACCCAGTACTTC.

The chain joins TRBV19 to TRBJ1-1; D possibly corresponds to TRBD1 (5 bases). The CDR3 runs 14 residues. V lost 6 bases to trimming and J lost 3 bases, with 14 bases between them. Germline V gene sequence: CDR1 LNHDA, CDR2 SQIVND (reference sequence). The CDR3 region has the DNA TGTGCCAGTAGAAAAATACAGGAGGACACTGAAGCTTTCTTT. Residues: CASRKIQEDTEAFF.

With respect to this clone: The identical CDR3 is also encoded by other nucleotide sequences in the sample. This chain connects TRBV5-1 to TRBJ1-4, with D perhaps matching TRBD1 (6 bases). The CDR3 covers 14 residues. The V gene lost 1 base and the J gene lost 7 bases, with 11 bases spanning the gap. Germline lookup yields CDR1 SGHRS and CDR2 YFSETQ. DNA of the CDR3: TGCGCCAGCAGCTTGAGTGGGGGCGGTGAAAAACTGTTTTTT. Encoded protein: CASSLSGGGEKLFF.

This chain joins TRBV6-1 and TRBJ2-7; D gene uncertain. V lost 6 bases and J 2 bases, leaving 11 bases between the germline ends. This CDR3 comprises 13 residues. Germline values: CDR1 MNHNS, CDR2 SASEGT. This chain's CDR3 is CASSPQVTYEQYF. Here the CDR3 DNA reads TGTGCCAGCAGCCCCCAAGTTACCTACGAGCAGTACTTC.

A few counts support this clone. The V call is TRBV19, the J call TRBJ1-5; TRBD1 matches at 8 bases. There are 15 residues in the CDR3. V dropped 8 bases and J dropped 0; count of bases not matched to a gene: 6. Germline assignment: CDR1 LNHDA and CDR2 SQIVND (reference sequence). The CDR3 nucleotides read TGTGCCAGTGGGAACAGGGGGTATAGCAATCAGCCCCAGCATTTT. Its translation is CASGNRGYSNQPQHF.

This rearrangement joins TRBV18 to TRBJ2-1; 9 bases map to TRBD2. From germline, CDR1 is KGHSH and CDR2 LQKENI. CDR3 length equals 16 residues. Unmatched junction bases numbered 3, after V lost 2 bases and J lost 1 base. This CDR3 is CASSPAAGGSYNEQFF. CDR3 in DNA: TGTGCCAGCTCACCAGCAGCGGGAGGATCCTACAATGAGCAGTTCTTC.

This rearrangement joins TRBV14 to TRBJ2-7; D may match TRBD1 or TRBD2 (5 bases each). V dropped 0 bases and J dropped 0 bases, with 15 bases sitting between them. CDR3 length: 17 amino acids. Germline loops: CDR1 SGHDN, CDR2 FVKESK. The CDR3 coding sequence is TGTGCCAGCAGCCAAGATGTCGGGGCTAGGAGCTCCTACGAGCAGTACTTC. Amino acid sequence: CASSQDVGARSSYEQYF.

The genes are TRBV15 and TRBJ2-3; D tentatively fits TRBD1 or TRBD2 (5 bases each). V was shortened by 3 bases and J by 0 bases, with 10 bases between the two germline ends. The germline gives CDR1 LNHNV, CDR2 YYDKDF (reference sequence). CDR3 length equals 15 residues. CDR3 sequence (DNA): TGTGCCACCAGCAGCCGAGGGGCTAGCACAGATACGCAGTATTTT. Its translation: CATSSRGASTDTQYF.

With respect to this clone: This may come from a read error, since a much larger clone is one base off. Other DNA variants within this sample encode the same CDR3. V and J are TRBV30 and TRBJ1-3; D call uncertain. This CDR3 has 12 amino acids. The V gene's germline CDR1 is GTSNPN and CDR2 SVGIG (reference sequence). V lost 0 bases and J 4 bases, leaving 4 bases between the germline ends. The CDR3 spells CAWSVFGNTIYF. The CDR3 nucleotides read TGTGCCTGGAGTGTTTTCGGAAACACCATATATTTT.

The CDR3: CASSEMAGVVYEQYF. CDR3 nucleotide sequence: TGTGCCAGCAGTGAAATGGCGGGAGTGGTCTACGAGCAGTACTTC. The J gene is TRBJ2-7, the V gene TRBV6-1; 7 nucleotides align to TRBD2. Per germline, CDR1 MNHNS and CDR2 SASEGT. This CDR3 region has 15 residues. Trimming at V came to 2 bases and at J to 3 bases, leaving 7 bases not matched to a gene.

In DNA form, the CDR3 reads TGTGCCAGCAGCTACAGGGCCCAAGAGACCCAGTACTTC. It yields the protein CASSYRAQETQYF. This sequence joins TRBV27 and TRBJ2-5; D may be TRBD1 (6 bases). V lost 6 bases and J lost 1, with 9 bases in between. Germline CDR1 reads MNHEY; CDR2 reads SMNVEV (reference sequence). The CDR3 covers 13 residues.

In its sample, this clone was seen a few times. The gene calls are TRBV6-7 and TRBJ1-5; a weak D match, TRBD1 (6 bases). TRBV6-7 qualifies as an ORF whose function is uncertain. The CDR3 runs to 13 residues. V lost 6 bases to trimming and J lost 7 bases, with 13 bases between them. As DNA, the CDR3 is TGTGCCAGCAGACGACAGGTGGGCCAGCCCCAGCATTTT. Protein sequence: CASRRQVGQPQHF.

A note on this clone: The same CDR3 also results from other DNA sequences found in this sample. J is TRBJ2-2 and V is TRBV30; D gene unclear. CDR3 length: 11 amino acids. Germline V lookup: CDR1 GTSNPN, CDR2 SVGIG (reference sequence). V was pared by 4 bases and J by 5 bases, with 5 bases between. CDR3 DNA sequence: TGTGCCTGGACAGGAACCGGGGAGCTGTTTTTT. This encodes CAWTGTGELFF.

This clone has only one observation. The V and J genes are TRBV5-1 and TRBJ2-2; tentatively, D is TRBD2 (7 bases). CDR3 length equals 16 residues. Per the germline V gene, CDR1 is SGHRS and CDR2 is YFSETQ. Trimming took 4 bases from V and 1 from J, leaving 14 bases between them. The CDR3 region is CASSPGDYVNTGELFF. The CDR3 DNA reads TGCGCCAGCAGCCCAGGGGACTACGTGAACACCGGGGAGCTGTTTTTT.

This chain joins TRBV5-1 and TRBJ1-5, with D unresolved. The V gene's germline CDR1 is SGHRS and CDR2 YFSETQ. V lost 0 bases and J 9 bases, leaving 13 bases between the germline ends. The length of the CDR3 is 14 residues. Here the CDR3 reads CASSLEEGVGPQHF. In nucleotides, the CDR3 is TGCGCCAGCAGCTTGGAGGAGGGAGTTGGGCCCCAGCATTTT.

The V and J genes are TRBV2 and TRBJ2-2, with D unclear. Deletions cut 8 bases from V and 1 base from J, with 14 bases between. Germline V gene data show CDR1 as SNHLY and CDR2 as FYNNEI. The CDR3 is 15 amino acids. The DNA for the CDR3 is TGTGCCAGCCACCCTGGGGTCTTGAACACCGGGGAGCTGTTTTTT. It translates to CASHPGVLNTGELFF. Using reference TRBV2 and TRBJ2-2 for the parts outside the CDR3, the full variable domain is EPEVTQTPSHQVTQMGQEVILRCVPISNHLYFYWYRQILGQKVEFLVSFYNNEISEKSEIFDDQFSVERPDGSNFTLKIRSTKLEDSAMYFCASHPGVLNTGELFFGEGSRLTVL.

This clone appeared once. The chain uses TRBV9 and TRBJ2-2; D gene ambiguous. The CDR3 is 12 residues long. Looked up from germline, CDR1 is SGDLS and CDR2 is YYNGEE. Trimming left V 3 bases short and J 5 bases short, with 5 bases between. This CDR3 reads CASSASTGELFF. The CDR3 coding sequence is TGTGCCAGCAGCGCATCGACCGGGGAGCTGTTTTTT.

The chain uses TRBV5-4 and TRBJ2-5; 13 bases agree with TRBD2. Germline CDR1 reads SGHNT; CDR2 reads YYREEE (reference sequence). Trimming cost V 4 bases and J 9 bases; bases outside gene matches: 9. This CDR3 contains 15 residues. CDR3 amino acids: CASSPGLAGEGAQYF. The CDR3 nucleotides are TGTGCCAGCAGCCCAGGACTAGCGGGAGAGGGGGCCCAGTACTTC.

The chain employs TRBV27 and TRBJ2-3, with 8 bases aligning to TRBD1. V dropped 5 bases and J dropped 2; count of bases not matched to a gene: 6. Germline assignment: CDR1 MNHEY and CDR2 SMNVEV (reference sequence). The CDR3 totals 15 residues. DNA for the CDR3: TGTGCCAGCAGTACGCACAGGGGGTACACAGATACGCAGTATTTT. Translated: CASSTHRGYTDTQYF.

The chain couples TRBV7-9 to TRBJ2-3, with D perhaps being TRBD1 or TRBD2 (5 bases each). The CDR3 is 16 amino acids. V lost 1 base and J lost 3, with 14 bases in between. Per the germline V gene, CDR1 is SEHNR and CDR2 is FQNEAQ (reference sequence). CDR3 nucleotides: TGTGCCAGCAGCTTAGGGGGGACCGGGATAACAGATACGCAGTATTTT. As protein: CASSLGGTGITDTQYF.

This clone showed up just once. Other DNA sequences within the sample encode an identical CDR3. V usage is TRBV18 and J usage is TRBJ2-7; D unclear. CDR1 and CDR2 from the germline V gene are KGHSH and LQKENI. Deletions cut 2 bases from V and 2 bases from J, with 4 bases between. There are 12 residues in the CDR3. DNA of the CDR3: TGTGCCAGCTCACCAGGGCCCTACGAGCAGTACTTC. Translated: CASSPGPYEQYF. Complete variable domain (other parts from reference TRBV18 and TRBJ2-7): NAGVMQNPRHLVRRRGQEARLRCSPMKGHSHVYWYRQLPEEGLKFMVYLQKENIIDESGMPKERFSAEFPKEGPSILRIQQVVRGDSAAYFCASSPGPYEQYFGPGTRLTVT.

The genes are TRBV6-5 and TRBJ2-3; D unresolved. V lost 6 bases, J lost 1 base, and 8 bases lay in between. Germline V lookup: CDR1 MNHEY, CDR2 SVGAGI. This CDR3 region has 13 residues. This CDR3 is CASSLDGTDTQYF. The DNA of the CDR3 is TGTGCCAGCAGCCTAGACGGCACAGATACGCAGTATTTT.

V gene TRBV7-2 combines with J gene TRBJ1-2; a weak D match, TRBD1 (5 bases). Trimming stripped 1 base from V and 6 bases from J, with 18 bases between. The CDR3 contains 16 residues. Germline assignment: CDR1 SGHTA and CDR2 FQGNSA. The CDR3 nucleotides read TGTGCCAGCAGCTTAGGTTTAGGGGTTGGAGTTGATGGCTACACCTTC. Its translation: CASSLGLGVGVDGYTF. Variable domain in full (rest from reference TRBV7-2 and TRBJ1-2): GAGVSQSPSNKVTEKGKDVELRCDPISGHTALYWYRQSLGQGLEFLIYFQGNSAPDKSGLPSDRFSAERTGGSVSTLTIQRTQQEDSAVYLCASSLGLGVGVDGYTFGSGTRLTVV.

The CDR3 spells CASSPPGDYTYEQYF. Here the CDR3 DNA reads TGTGCCAGCTCACCACCAGGGGACTATACCTACGAGCAGTACTTC. J is TRBJ2-7 and V is TRBV18; TRBD2 agrees at 7 bases. V was pared by 0 bases and J by 2 bases, with 4 bases of the junction left unmatched. This CDR3 has 15 amino acids. Germline CDR1 reads KGHSH; CDR2 reads LQKENI.

This chain links TRBV29-1 with TRBJ1-1; TRBD1 is a possible D gene (5 bases). With 7 bases removed from V and 1 base from J, the gap between germline ends came to 10 bases. Per germline, CDR1 SQVTM and CDR2 ANQGSEA. There are 12 residues in the CDR3. CDR3 bases: TGCAGCGGGACTCAGGGGAACACTGAAGCTTTCTTT. The encoded protein is CSGTQGNTEAFF.

This clone was seen at least ten times. The rearrangement uses TRBV7-2 and TRBJ1-2; TRBD1 aligns across 7 bases. Per germline, CDR1 SGHTA and CDR2 FQGNSA. V lost 5 bases to trimming and J lost 3 bases; unmatched junction nucleotides: 9. The CDR3 loop spans 15 amino acids. The CDR3 sequence is CASSRTGQVDYGYTF. The CDR3 DNA sequence: TGTGCCAGCAGCAGGACAGGTCAGGTGGACTATGGCTACACCTTC.

This chain links TRBV10-1 with TRBJ2-4, with TRBD1 identical over 7 bases. The V gene end was trimmed by 2 bases and the J gene end by 8 bases; junction bases not matched to a gene: 6. The CDR3 spans 14 residues. In germline, CDR1 is WNHNN, CDR2 SYGVQD (reference sequence). The DNA of the CDR3 is TGCGCCAGCAGTGAGACACAGGGGAGCGACATTCAGTACTTC. Protein sequence: CASSETQGSDIQYF.